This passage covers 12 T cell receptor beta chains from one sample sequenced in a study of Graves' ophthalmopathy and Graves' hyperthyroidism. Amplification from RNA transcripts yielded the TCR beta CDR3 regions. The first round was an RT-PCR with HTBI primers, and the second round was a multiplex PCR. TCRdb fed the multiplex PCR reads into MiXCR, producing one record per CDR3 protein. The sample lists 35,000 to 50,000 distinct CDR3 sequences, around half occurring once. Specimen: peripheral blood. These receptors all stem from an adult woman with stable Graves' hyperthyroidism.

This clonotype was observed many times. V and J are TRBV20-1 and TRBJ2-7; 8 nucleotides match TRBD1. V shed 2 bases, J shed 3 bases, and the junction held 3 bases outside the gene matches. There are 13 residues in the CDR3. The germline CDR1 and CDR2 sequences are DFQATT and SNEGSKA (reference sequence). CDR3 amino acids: CSARSDRGYEQYF. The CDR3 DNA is TGCAGTGCTAGAAGCGACAGGGGCTACGAGCAGTACTTC.

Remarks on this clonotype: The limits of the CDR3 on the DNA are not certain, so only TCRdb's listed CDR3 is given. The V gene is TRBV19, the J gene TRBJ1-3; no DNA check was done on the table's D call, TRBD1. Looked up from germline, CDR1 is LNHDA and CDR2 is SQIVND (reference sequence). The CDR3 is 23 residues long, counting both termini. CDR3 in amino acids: CASSGRRNYGYTFGSGDGNTIYF.

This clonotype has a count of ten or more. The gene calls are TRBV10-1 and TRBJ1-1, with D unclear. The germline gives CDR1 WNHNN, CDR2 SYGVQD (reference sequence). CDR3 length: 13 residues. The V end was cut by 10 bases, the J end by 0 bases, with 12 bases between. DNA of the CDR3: TGCGCCACCTCCTCCCAGGTGAACACTGAAGCTTTCTTT. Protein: CATSSQVNTEAFF.

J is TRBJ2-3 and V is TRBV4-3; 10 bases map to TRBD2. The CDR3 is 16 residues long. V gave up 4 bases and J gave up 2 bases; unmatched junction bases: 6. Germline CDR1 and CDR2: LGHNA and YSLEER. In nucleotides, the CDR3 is TGCGCCAGCAGCCTCGGACTAGCGGCAGACACAGATACGCAGTATTTT. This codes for CASSLGLAADTDTQYF.

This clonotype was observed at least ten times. In DNA form, the CDR3 reads TGTGCCAGCAGTTCCCTTATTGTGTCCGGGGAGCTGTTTTTT. Translated: CASSSLIVSGELFF. The chain employs TRBV27 and TRBJ2-2; D is unresolved. This CDR3 contains 14 residues. V was shortened by 4 bases and J by 6 bases, with 12 bases between the two germline ends. From germline, CDR1 is MNHEY and CDR2 SMNVEV (reference sequence).

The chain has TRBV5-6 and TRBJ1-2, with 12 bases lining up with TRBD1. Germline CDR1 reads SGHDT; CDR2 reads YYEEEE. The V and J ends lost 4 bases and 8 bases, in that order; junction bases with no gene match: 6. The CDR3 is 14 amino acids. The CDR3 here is CASSGTGGAAGYTF. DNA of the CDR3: TGTGCCAGCAGCGGGACAGGGGGCGCGGCAGGCTACACCTTC.

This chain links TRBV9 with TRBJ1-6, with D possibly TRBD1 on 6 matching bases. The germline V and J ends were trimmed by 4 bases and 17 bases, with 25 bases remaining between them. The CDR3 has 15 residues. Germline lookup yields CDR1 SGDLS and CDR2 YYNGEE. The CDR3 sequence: CASSSPGTSNSPVHF. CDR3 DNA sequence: TGTGCCAGCAGCTCTCCCGGGACAAGTAATTCGCCCGTCCACTTT.

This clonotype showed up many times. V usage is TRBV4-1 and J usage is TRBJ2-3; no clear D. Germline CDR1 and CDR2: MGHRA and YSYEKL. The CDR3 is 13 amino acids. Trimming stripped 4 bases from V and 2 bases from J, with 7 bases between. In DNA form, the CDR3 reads TGCGCCAGCAGCCTTTTCCACACAGATACGCAGTATTTT. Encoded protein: CASSLFHTDTQYF.

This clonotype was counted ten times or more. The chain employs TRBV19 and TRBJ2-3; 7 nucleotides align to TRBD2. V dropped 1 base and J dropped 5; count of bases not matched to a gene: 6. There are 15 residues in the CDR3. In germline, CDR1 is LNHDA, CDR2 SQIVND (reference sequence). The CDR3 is CASSIAAGEIDTQYF. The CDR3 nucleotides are TGTGCCAGTAGTATAGCGGCGGGAGAGATAGATACGCAGTATTTT.

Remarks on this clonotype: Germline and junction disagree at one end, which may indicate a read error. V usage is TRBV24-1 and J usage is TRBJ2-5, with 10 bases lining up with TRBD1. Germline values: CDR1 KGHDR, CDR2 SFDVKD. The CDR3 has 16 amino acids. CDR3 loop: CATSVSGTGVQETQYF. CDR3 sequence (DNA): TGCGCCACCAGTGTCAGCGGGACAGGGGTCCAAGAGACCCAGTACTTC.

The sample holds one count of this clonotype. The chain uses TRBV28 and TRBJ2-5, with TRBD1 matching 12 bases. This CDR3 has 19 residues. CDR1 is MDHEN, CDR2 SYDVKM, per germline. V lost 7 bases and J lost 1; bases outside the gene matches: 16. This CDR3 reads CASNRDRGRLAGPQETQYF. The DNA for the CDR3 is TGTGCCAGCAACCGGGACAGGGGGCGTTTAGCGGGACCCCAAGAGACCCAGTACTTC.

The CDR3 DNA follows: TGTGCCATCAGTGAGAGGGTGGGACAGATGAACACTGAAGCTTTCTTT. Translated: CAISERVGQMNTEAFF. The rearrangement links TRBV10-3 to TRBJ1-1; 7 bases match TRBD1. V dropped 2 bases and J dropped 0; count of bases not matched to a gene: 6. CDR3 size: 16 residues. Germline lookup yields CDR1 ENHRY and CDR2 SYGVKD.